The 3 T cell receptor beta chains listed next were all sequenced from one sample in a study of blood T cell repertoires in COVID-19 (dated by TCRdb to 2018 to 2020). Library generation was performed with the immunoSEQ multiplex PCR assay. In its TCRdb copy, this immuneACCESS table keeps in-frame sequences only and misses some clones. Where compared with another copy, unresolved V genes explain less than half of these, and the others have no known cause. The sample table records approximately 19,000 clones; approximately 91% of these occur just once. Around 16% of the sample is in the top ten clones. The sequenced material came from peripheral blood. Source of these receptors: a human donor in a cohort sampled during active COVID-19.

The sample holds a few counts of this clone. The chain couples TRBV7-8 to TRBJ1-1, with D maybe TRBD1 (5 bases). From germline, CDR1 is SGHVS and CDR2 FQNEAQ. The CDR3 sequence is 13 residues long. The V and J ends lost 3 bases and 3 bases respectively, with 8 bases between them. Here the CDR3 reads CASSLDTDTEAFF. The CDR3 region has the DNA TGTGCCAGCAGCTTGGACACCGACACTGAAGCTTTCTTT.

The rearrangement joins TRBV7-8 to TRBJ2-5; D might be TRBD2 (6 bases). This CDR3 has 19 amino acids. The ends were cut back, 0 bases at V and 1 base at J, with 21 bases in the middle. Germline lookup yields CDR1 SGHVS and CDR2 FQNEAQ. The CDR3 loop reads CASSLAPLANLGGQETQYF. In DNA, the CDR3 is TGTGCCAGCAGCTTAGCCCCCCTGGCCAATCTGGGGGGCCAAGAGACCCAGTACTTC.

The CDR3: CASSLTTGIGNTEAFF. The CDR3 DNA is TGCGCCAGCAGCTTAACTACAGGGATAGGGAACACTGAAGCTTTCTTT. The gene calls are TRBV5-1 and TRBJ1-1, with D perhaps TRBD1 (6 bases). CDR1 and CDR2 from the germline V gene are SGHRS and YFSETQ. The CDR3 covers 16 residues. V lost 2 bases and J lost 1, with 15 bases in between.